This T cell receptor beta chain was identified during a study of T cell repertoires in ileal Crohn's disease (dated by TCRdb to between 2018 and 2021). With respect to the entire study: The median duration of disease was roughly 7.6 years, and at the time of surgery around 40% of patients were active smokers. TCR repertoire analysis was performed in just over 55 Crohn's disease patients drawn from a prospective multicentre cohort. Postoperative therapy was given to about half of the patients, with thiopurines administered to ten to eleven patients and anti-TNF agents administered to 20 or so patients. All patients had surgery for a complication: stricturing disease in 61% and penetrating disease in around 39%. M0 samples were biopsies from the inflamed portion of the ileum in the surgical resection specimen. For commercial TCRB immunosequencing, roughly 0.5 micrograms of biopsy DNA were submitted for each sample. Endoscopic postoperative recurrence was defined as a Rutgeerts score above i0. A total of approximately 170 mucosal samples from some 50 patients were sequenced, collected from several sites on the surgical specimen as well as at postoperative endoscopy. Running in parallel with the study was a multicentre cohort set up to find predictors of early endoscopic recurrence following ileocolonic resection.

Results the study describes overall, beyond this receptor: More high-frequency clones were carried by sorted CD8 T cells than by CD4 T cells, suggesting that mucosal expansions were mainly CD8. A significantly higher proportion of clonal expansions was observed in active smokers at surgery than in non-smokers (25.9% vs 17.9%, p=0.02). Only a subgroup of patients, of unstated size, had their mucosal CD4 and CD8 T cells sorted and sequenced. Higher percentages of high-frequency clones at the time of surgery were linked to endoscopic recurrence, and every patient with clonality above 26.8% (18/57) had recurrence.

A note on this clone: What this receptor recognizes is not known. Base qualities were left out, and no much larger clone turns up one base away.

The CDR3 numbers 16 residues from cysteine through phenylalanine. Only the CDR3 region is kept as DNA, spanning 48 bases read in frame from base 1. The germline V gene gives CDR1 as MGHRA and CDR2 as YSYEKL. The trim is 4 bases for V and 2 bases for J, with a gap of 16 bases between the germline ends. To prepare the library, the immunoSEQ multiplex PCR assay was applied. A two-step, amplification bias-controlled multiplex PCR was used by Adaptive Biotechnology to amplify CDR3 regions from genomic DNA. The first PCR used primers for every V and J gene segment; the second PCR added barcodes and Illumina adapters. An Illumina instrument was used to sequence the CDR3 libraries. On the study's bioinformatics: Analysis combined the vendor-provided pipelines with custom analysis of raw data in R/Bioconductor under R version 3.3.0. Clonality, which ranges from 0 to 1, was calculated as the inverse of the normalised Shannon entropy across all productive clones. High-frequency clones were defined as the share of the repertoire occupied by the top 100 clones, with only clones passing a 95% confidence test being retained. Repertoire diversity was measured with the Simpson index, and overlap between samples was measured with the Morisita-Horn index. The table was pulled from immuneACCESS by TCRdb, which kept in-frame rearrangements only. Such tables lose some clones; where checked, under half of the loss comes from unresolved V genes, and the rest has no known cause. Clonal size and the V and J genes are those of that table, whereas D and trimming came from the DNA. For this sample the table gives 15,000 or so clones, of which about 70% were detected only once. The leading ten clones occupy 4.2% of the sample.

According to the study, the label for this sample's time point signals: inflamed ileum from the surgical specimen. Adults with ileal or ileocolonic Crohn's disease and an indication for ileocolonic resection were eligible for inclusion. Whole ileal mucosal biopsies were kept frozen at -80 degrees C prior to DNA extraction. Genomic DNA was extracted from frozen whole biopsies with a TRizol-based method and quantified on a NanoDrop 2000 spectrophotometer. The chain links TRBV4-1 with TRBJ2-3, and the D gene may be TRBD1, 6 bases matching. The origin of this receptor is an adult with Crohn's disease. The sample taken for sequencing was ileal tissue. The nucleotide sequence reads TGCGCCAGCAGCCGATCAGACACAGGGCTCACAGATACGCAGTATTTT. Protein translation: CASSRSDTGLTDTQYF.